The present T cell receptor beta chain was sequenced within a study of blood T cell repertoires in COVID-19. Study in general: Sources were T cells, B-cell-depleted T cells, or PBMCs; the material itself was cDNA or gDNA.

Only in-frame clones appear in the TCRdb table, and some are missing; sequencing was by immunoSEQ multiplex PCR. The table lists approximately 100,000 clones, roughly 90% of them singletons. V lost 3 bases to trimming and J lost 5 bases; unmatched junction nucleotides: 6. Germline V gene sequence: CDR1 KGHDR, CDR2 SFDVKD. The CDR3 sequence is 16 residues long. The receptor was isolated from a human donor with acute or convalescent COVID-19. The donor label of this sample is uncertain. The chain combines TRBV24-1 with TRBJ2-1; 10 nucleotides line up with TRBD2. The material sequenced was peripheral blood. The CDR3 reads CATSDIGLAVNNEQFF. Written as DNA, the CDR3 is TGTGCCACCAGTGATATAGGACTAGCGGTAAACAATGAGCAGTTCTTC.